This T cell receptor beta chain was identified during a study of T cell responses to AZD1222 COVID-19 vaccine. Study context: The analysis combined second doses at about 4 or about 12 weeks.

Turning to this clone: Its antigen is unidentified.

V shed 2 bases and J shed 2 bases, with 9 bases lying between them. This CDR3 has 15 amino acids. Germline V lookup: CDR1 LGHDT, CDR2 YNNKEL (reference sequence). Clones were sequenced by immunoSEQ multiplex PCR, and TCRdb holds only the in-frame ones, with some missing. This repertoire shows over 90,000 clones, roughly 88% found once; its top ten account for 4% to 5.5%. Broader study findings: Regions 160-218 and 743-854 dominated among vaccine-associated CD4 TCRs spanning spike. Scientists sampled the repertoires only once the peak T cell response had passed.

This receptor was taken from an adult in good health. This sequence joins TRBV3-1 (or the pseudogene TRBV3-2) and TRBJ2-2, with a weak D call TRBD1 (6 bases). Sequenced material: peripheral blood, taken on day 0 of AZD1222 vaccination. This CDR3 reads CASSQYGTNTGELFF. CDR3 bases: TGTGCCAGCAGCCAATACGGGACAAACACCGGGGAGCTGTTTTTT.